This TCR beta chain was observed in a study of T cells in Graves' hyperthyroidism and ophthalmopathy (dated by TCRdb to the late 2010s). For the wider study: Peripheral blood samples were taken at initial diagnosis, before any treatment was given. TCR V-J signatures able to tell the groups apart were searched for in a discovery cohort of about a hundred patients, of whom over 40 had Graves' ophthalmopathy and around 56 had stable Graves' hyperthyroidism. Prospective prediction of ophthalmopathy was tested in an independent validation cohort of 18 to 20 hyperthyroidism patients and approximately 17 patients who later progressed to ophthalmopathy. For training and testing, the 80 to 100 patients in the discovery cohort were randomly divided in a 7:3 ratio. The study also compared thyroid tissue and blood T-cell repertoires from 5 to 7 Graves' hyperthyroidism patients. After blood sampling, hyperthyroidism patients were treated with methimazole at a starting dose of 30 mg daily, and ophthalmopathy patients were treated with high-dose intravenous methylprednisolone. According to the paper, TCR Vbeta CDR3 sequencing was carried out on some 130 peripheral blood samples, which came from approximately 43 ophthalmopathy, 75 to 80 hyperthyroidism and about 17 progressor patients. Broad study findings and their caveats: In validation, the model predicted progression to ophthalmopathy a median of about 6.8 months before onset, with roughly 68% sensitivity and 72.22% specificity. Most expanded thyroid clonotypes (frequency above 0.001) were also detected in blood, suggesting blood repertoires may reflect thyroid immune responses. In cross-validation, a model built on a 13 V-J signature told ophthalmopathy apart from stable hyperthyroidism with 85% to 90% sensitivity and about 81% specificity, and in testing the same model reached 80%/75%. No statistical method was used to set the sample size in advance, and investigators knew the group allocation.

Moderately to severely active disease, a Clinical Activity Score of at least 3, a NOSPECS grade of at least 4, and a duration under 3 months were present in ophthalmopathy patients. The study excluded patients with uncontrolled infections, other autoimmune diseases, pregnancy or lactation. Clinical symptoms, serum thyroxine and TRAb, thyroid ultrasound, and orbital computed tomography formed the basis for the diagnoses. Ficoll-Paque density gradient centrifugation was used to isolate PBMCs from around 10 ml of fresh peripheral blood. Total RNA was extracted using Trizol reagent, and RNA quality was assessed on an Agilent 2100 Bioanalyzer. Reading the germline V gene gives CDR1 SGHTA and CDR2 FQGNSA. The CDR3 sequence holds 17 residues, the cysteine and phenylalanine included. Here the CDR3 DNA is all that survives: 51 bases in frame from base 1. Trimming takes 5 bases off V and 4 bases off J; junction bases not matched to a gene: 12.

Amplification of TCR beta CDR3 regions was carried out from RNA transcripts. The first round of RT-PCR for the TCR CDR3 was performed with the HTBI primer set and the Qiagen OneStep RT-PCR kit. Libraries were constructed in a second round of multiplex PCR, after which size selection and purification were carried out. Sequencing of the libraries was done on an Illumina HiSeq2000 using paired-end 100 bp reads. The authors' analysis ran thus. SOAPnuke was used to process the raw data, removing reads that contained adapters or uncalled bases, had a mean Phred below 15, or lacked an exact match to the constant primer or identifier. High-quality paired reads were merged with COPE v1.2.5, and unique nucleotide sequences were defined as clonotypes. MiTCR v1.1 was used to align the clonotypes against IMGT TRBV, TRBD and TRBJ reference segments. The analysis included only V-J combinations with a frequency above 0.0001, which together covered around 99% of the repertoires. The TCS score was defined as F50 (clonal expansion) divided by E x V (chaos), with BLOSUM62-based TCRdist calculated between CDR3 peptides within each V-J. Welch's t-statistics and random forest reduced 500 to 650 V-J features to fewer than 15, which were used in a naive Bayes classifier (R e1071). The public reads were reanalyzed by TCRdb: fastp trimming at Q25, MiXCR alignment, in-frame beta chains only. Duplicate CDR3 protein sequences are folded into a single record with the most common DNA and genes. None of the V and J calls come from the authors' own analysis; TCRdb made them. Within this sample are 640,000 or so distinct CDR3 sequences, with 14% of them counted one time only. The biggest ten clones account for more than 6% of the sample.

Many counts were recorded for this clonotype. The specificity of this receptor is unknown. No qualities accompany the bases; no much larger clone lies one base away. The source material was blood. In this chain, TRBV7-2 is recombined with TRBJ2-2, with 8 bases aligning to TRBD2. The source of this sequence is a woman between 18 and 29 years old with Graves' ophthalmopathy. At the DNA level, the sequence is TGTGCCAGCAGCCTTCCAGGACGGGAGGGGGGCACCGGGGAGCTGTTTTTT. This yields the protein CASSLPGREGGTGELFF.